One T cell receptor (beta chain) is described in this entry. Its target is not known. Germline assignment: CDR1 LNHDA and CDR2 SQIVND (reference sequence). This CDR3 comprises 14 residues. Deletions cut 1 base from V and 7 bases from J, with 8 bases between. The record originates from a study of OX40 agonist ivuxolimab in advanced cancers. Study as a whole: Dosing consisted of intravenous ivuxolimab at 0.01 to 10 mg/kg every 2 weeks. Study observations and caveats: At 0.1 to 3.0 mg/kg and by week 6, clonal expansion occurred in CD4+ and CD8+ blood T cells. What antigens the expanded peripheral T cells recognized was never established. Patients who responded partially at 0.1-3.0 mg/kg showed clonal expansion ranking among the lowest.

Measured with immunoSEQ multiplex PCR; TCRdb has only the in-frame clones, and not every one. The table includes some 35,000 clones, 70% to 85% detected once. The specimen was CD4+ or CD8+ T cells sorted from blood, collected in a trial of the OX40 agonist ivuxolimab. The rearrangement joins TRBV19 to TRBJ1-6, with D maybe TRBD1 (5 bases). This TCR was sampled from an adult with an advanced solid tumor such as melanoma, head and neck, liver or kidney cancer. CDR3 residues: CASSIGTTNSPLHF. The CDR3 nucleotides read TGTGCCAGTAGTATAGGGACAACCAATTCACCCCTCCACTTT.